This T cell receptor (beta chain) was captured in a study of early T cells in non-severe SARS-CoV-2 infection. About the study: Chains stayed unpaired after sequencing of bulk RNA from unsorted whole blood.

This clonotype occurred many times. Its antigen is unknown. Unique molecular identifier tags were affixed to discrete cDNA molecules. TCRdb analysed the 5' RACE reads with MiXCR anew, one entry per CDR3 protein. Here the sample spans fewer than 60,000 distinct CDR3 sequences, approximately 4.1% being singletons. This CDR3 contains 13 residues. In germline, CDR1 is LNHNV, CDR2 YYDKDF (reference sequence). V was trimmed by 5 bases and J by 3 bases, leaving 11 bases between them. Notes on the study in general: VDJdb matching skewed toward anti-spike CD8 responses, missing private and CD4 specificities.

Sequenced: whole blood. The clonotype was recovered from an adult who was a healthcare worker with PCR-confirmed SARS-CoV-2 infection or an uninfected control (not recorded which). This sequence joins TRBV15 and TRBJ2-7; tentatively, D is TRBD1 (5 bases). In DNA, the CDR3 is TGTGCCACCAGCTCCGGCAGGGACTACGAGCAGTACTTC. Protein sequence: CATSSGRDYEQYF. The variable domain in full, with the rest retrieved from reference TRBV15 and TRBJ2-7, is DAMVIQNPRYQVTQFGKPVTLSCSQTLNHNVMYWYQQKSSQAPKLLFHYYDKDFNNEADTPDNFQSRRPNTSFCFLDIRSPGLGDTAMYLCATSSGRDYEQYFGPGTRLTVT.